The TCR beta chain under discussion was sequenced for a study of T cell responses to AZD1222 COVID-19 vaccine. Clones were read by immunoSEQ multiplex PCR, and TCRdb kept only the in-frame ones, dropping some. This table has 140,000 to 150,000 clones, under 95% appearing once. A note on this clone: What it recognizes is unknown.

General study points: Seropositive at baseline were only a handful of AZD1222 recipients.

The CDR3 contains 14 residues. Losses at the gene ends were 2 bases for V and 4 bases for J; bases not matched to a gene: 7. Per germline, CDR1 SQVTM and CDR2 ANQGSEA. The chain links TRBV29-1 to TRBJ1-2; TRBD1 agrees at 7 bases. This TCR was sampled from an adult in good health. The starting material was peripheral blood, obtained on day 0 of AZD1222 vaccination. CDR3 sequence reads: CSVEQEGAGYGYTF. The CDR3 nucleotides are TGCAGCGTTGAACAAGAGGGGGCCGGCTATGGCTACACCTTC.